These 26 T cell receptor beta chains originate from one sample sequenced in a study of OX40 agonist ivuxolimab in advanced cancers. The assay was immunoSEQ multiplex PCR, and TCRdb's table has in-frame clones only and misses some. The data show approximately 79,000 clones, with about 90% seen just once and approximately 8.6% held by the top ten. Source: CD4+ or CD8+ T cells sorted from blood, taken in a trial of the OX40 agonist ivuxolimab. These receptor sequences come from an adult with an advanced solid tumor such as melanoma, head and neck, liver or kidney cancer.

The chain joins TRBV30 to TRBJ2-7; the D is unclear. Germline V lookup: CDR1 GTSNPN, CDR2 SVGIG (reference sequence). Trimming took off 0 bases at V and 0 bases at J, with 6 bases between the two ends. This CDR3 contains 13 residues. This CDR3 reads CAWSVTDSYEQYF. CDR3 DNA: TGTGCCTGGAGTGTTACGGACTCCTACGAGCAGTACTTC.

The V call is TRBV9, the J call TRBJ2-5, with 7 bases matching TRBD2. This CDR3 contains 17 residues. The ends lost 0 bases at V and 2 bases at J; junction bases unmatched: 10. The V gene's germline CDR1 is SGDLS and CDR2 YYNGEE. The DNA of the CDR3 is TGTGCCAGCAGCGTAGCTACGGGGGGACTGGAACAAGAGACCCAGTACTTC. Its translation is CASSVATGGLEQETQYF.

In the case of this clone: Other DNA sequences within the sample encode an identical CDR3. This rearrangement joins TRBV5-1 to TRBJ2-2; no reliable D call. Germline CDR1 is SGHRS and CDR2 is YFSETQ. The CDR3 consists of 12 residues. Trimming took off 2 bases at V and 2 bases at J, with 1 base between the two ends. This chain's CDR3 is CASSFNTGELFF. The CDR3 coding sequence is TGCGCCAGCAGCTTCAACACCGGGGAGCTGTTTTTT.

This chain joins TRBV2 and TRBJ2-3, with 14 bases fitting TRBD2. The V gene end was trimmed by 4 bases and the J gene end by 4 bases; junction bases not matched to a gene: 1. Germline CDR1 and CDR2: SNHLY and FYNNEI. This CDR3 comprises 15 residues. CDR3 DNA sequence: TGTGCCAGCAGTGGACTAGCGGGGGGGGCAGATACGCAGTATTTT. This gives the protein CASSGLAGGADTQYF.

The rearrangement joins TRBV11-3 to TRBJ1-4; D is ambiguous. This CDR3 spans 14 amino acids. Germline values: CDR1 SGHNT, CDR2 YENEEA. Trimming pared 0 bases from V and 5 bases from J, leaving 7 bases between. CDR3 in DNA: TGTGCCAGCAGCTTAGATGGCCAGAATGAAAAACTGTTTTTT. Its translation: CASSLDGQNEKLFF.

The V call is TRBV7-9, the J call TRBJ2-7; 8 bases line up with TRBD1. The trim removed 5 bases at V and 0 bases at J, leaving 6 bases unmatched. CDR3 length: 15 residues. CDR1 is SEHNR, CDR2 FQNEAQ, per germline (reference sequence). CDR3 nucleotide sequence: TGTGCCAGCAGCACCACAGGGGGGAGCTCCTACGAGCAGTACTTC. It yields the protein CASSTTGGSSYEQYF.

This chain connects TRBV7-6 to TRBJ2-3; 12 nucleotides align to TRBD2. In germline, CDR1 is SGHVS, CDR2 FNYEAQ. The CDR3 loop spans 17 amino acids. With V trimmed by 0 bases and J by 5 bases, 6 bases remained unmatched. For the CDR3, the DNA is TGTGCCAGCAGCTTAGCCGCTAGCGGGGGGGCATTAGATACGCAGTATTTT. It encodes CASSLAASGGALDTQYF.

This clone was recorded once. The chain carries TRBV5-8 and TRBJ2-2; tentatively, D is TRBD2 (5 bases). V dropped 9 bases and J dropped 6 bases, with 18 bases sitting between them. The CDR3 length is 14 residues. Germline lookup yields CDR1 SGHTS and CDR2 YDEGEE. The CDR3 here is CATKGVNLAGELFF. As DNA, the CDR3 is TGTGCCACCAAGGGAGTAAATCTAGCCGGGGAGCTGTTTTTT. The full variable domain, rest sourced from reference TRBV5-8 and TRBJ2-2, is EAGVTQSPTHLIKTRGQQATLRCSPISGHTSVYWYQQALGLGLQFLLWYDEGEERNRGNFPPRFSGRQFPNYSSELNVNALELEDSALYLCATKGVNLAGELFFGEGSRLTVL.

The chain employs TRBV2 and TRBJ1-2; 9 bases map to TRBD1. The germline V gene has CDR1 SNHLY and CDR2 FYNNEI. This CDR3 spans 15 amino acids. J was trimmed by 3 bases and V by 6 bases; bases with no gene match: 8. The CDR3 DNA is TGTGCCAGCAGCGACCGGGACAGGGAGTACTATGGCTACACCTTC. This gives the protein CASSDRDREYYGYTF.

This chain connects TRBV6-5 to TRBJ2-7; D gene uncertain. The ends were cut back, 2 bases at V and 2 bases at J, with 10 bases in the middle. The CDR3 consists of 14 residues. Germline CDR1 MNHEY, CDR2 SVGAGI. The CDR3 sequence is CASSYALPPYEQYF. The CDR3, as DNA: TGTGCCAGCAGTTACGCGCTACCCCCCTACGAGCAGTACTTC.

The J gene is TRBJ1-2, the V gene TRBV27; 9 positions agree with TRBD1. This CDR3 is built from 15 residues. Losses at the gene ends were 4 bases for V and 5 bases for J; bases not matched to a gene: 8. CDR1 is MNHEY and CDR2 is SMNVEV in the germline V gene (reference sequence). In DNA, the CDR3 is TGTGCCAGCAGTTCAGGGACAGGGCTATTATATGGCTACACCTTC. The encoded protein is CASSSGTGLLYGYTF.

V usage is TRBV7-5 and J usage is TRBJ1-1; TRBD1, the table's D call, was not compared with the DNA. TRBV7-5 is flagged as a pseudogene. The CDR3 runs 17 residues. The CDR3 loop is CVRRLCGGGQMNTEAFF. The CDR3 DNA sequence: TGTGTCAGAAGACTTTGTGGTGGGGGACAGATGAACACTGAAGCTTTCTTT.

The chain recombines TRBV6-5 with TRBJ1-2, with D unresolved. Germline V gene data show CDR1 as MNHEY and CDR2 as SVGAGI. Trimming removed 2 bases from V and 2 bases from J, with 12 bases in between. The length of the CDR3 is 15 residues. The CDR3 region has the DNA TGTGCCAGCAGTTACCCGGGAGCGTCGAACTATGGCTACACCTTC. Translated: CASSYPGASNYGYTF.

This clone showed up just a few times. This chain joins TRBV6-4 and TRBJ1-1; 10 nucleotides align to TRBD1. The germline CDR1 and CDR2 sequences are MRHNA and SNTAGT. The V gene end was trimmed by 4 bases and the J gene end by 0 bases; junction bases not matched to a gene: 11. The CDR3 has 18 residues. The DNA for the CDR3 is TGTGCCAGCAGTGCCTCCGGGACAGGGGAGGGAATGAACACTGAAGCTTTCTTT. This encodes CASSASGTGEGMNTEAFF.

The chain employs TRBV7-8 and TRBJ1-1; D uncertain. The CDR3 runs to 12 residues. Deletions cut 8 bases from V and 2 bases from J, with 9 bases between. CDR1 is SGHVS and CDR2 is FQNEAQ in the germline V gene. CDR3: CASGVGNTEAFF. The CDR3 nucleotides are TGTGCCAGCGGTGTCGGAAACACTGAAGCTTTCTTT.

V is TRBV11-1 and J is TRBJ2-3; D remains unclear. The CDR3 runs 14 residues. CDR1 and CDR2 (germline): SGHAT, FQDESV (reference sequence). The V end lost 3 bases, the J end lost 4 bases, and 11 bases lay between the germline ends. The CDR3 region is CASSFTLQADTQYF. In nucleotides, the CDR3 is TGTGCCAGCAGCTTCACGCTACAAGCAGATACGCAGTATTTT.

The chain has TRBV4-3 and TRBJ2-1, with 9 bases identical to TRBD1. CDR1 and CDR2 (germline): LGHNA, YSLEER. With 5 bases clipped from V and 0 bases from J, the junction kept 2 bases outside the gene matches. This CDR3 has 15 residues. CDR3 nucleotides: TGCGCCAGCAGCGGGACAGGGTACTCCTACAATGAGCAGTTCTTC. Protein product: CASSGTGYSYNEQFF.

This rearrangement joins TRBV6-1 to TRBJ1-4; D is unclear. This CDR3 comprises 16 residues. Germline lookup yields CDR1 MNHNS and CDR2 SASEGT. Trimming shortened V by 1 base and J by 5 bases, and 14 bases separated the two germline ends. The CDR3 coding sequence is TGTGCCAGCAGTGAAGTCCTACACCTACTAAATGAAAAACTGTTTTTT. Translation gives CASSEVLHLLNEKLFF.

The chain recombines TRBV30 with TRBJ2-3; D uncertain. Germline CDR1 GTSNPN, CDR2 SVGIG (reference sequence). V was clipped by 0 bases and J by 1 base, with 2 bases between them. This CDR3 comprises 12 residues. The DNA for the CDR3 is TGTGCCTGGAGTGTTCGCACAGATACGCAGTATTTT. It encodes CAWSVRTDTQYF.

The chain combines TRBV27 with TRBJ2-3; 8 positions match TRBD1. The CDR3 spans 17 residues. CDR1 is MNHEY, CDR2 SMNVEV, per germline (reference sequence). V shed 2 bases and J 0 bases; nucleotides not matched to a gene: 7. The CDR3, as DNA: TGTGCCAGCAGTTTAGCCGGACAGGGCATAAGCACAGATACGCAGTATTTT. Protein product: CASSLAGQGISTDTQYF.

The J gene is TRBJ2-3, the V gene TRBV5-4; D gene unclear. The CDR3 covers 14 residues. Looked up from germline, CDR1 is SGHNT and CDR2 is YYREEE (reference sequence). The germline V and J ends were trimmed by 4 bases and 4 bases, with 13 bases remaining between them. CDR3 in DNA: TGTGCCAGCAGCGACGCCCCGGTTGCAGATACGCAGTATTTT. Protein product: CASSDAPVADTQYF.

With respect to this clone: At one end, the junction sequence differs from germline, possibly due to a read error. The gene calls are TRBV7-6 and TRBJ2-5; 8 bases line up with TRBD2. This CDR3 spans 16 amino acids. The V gene's germline CDR1 is SGHVS and CDR2 FNYEAQ. The chain's CDR3 is CASTLTTGGPGETQYF. The CDR3 nucleotides are TGTGCCAGCACCTTAACAACGGGGGGGCCTGGAGAGACCCAGTACTTC.

The chain joins TRBV29-1 to TRBJ2-3; D is uncertain. V lost 3 bases to trimming and J lost 0 bases, with 19 bases between them. CDR3 length: 17 residues. Germline assignment: CDR1 SQVTM and CDR2 ANQGSEA. The CDR3 sequence is CSVDLTGPHPSTDTQYF. In DNA, the CDR3 is TGCAGCGTTGACCTCACCGGACCACATCCTAGCACAGATACGCAGTATTTT.

This clone occurred once. The chain links TRBV2 to TRBJ2-3, with D uncertain. The CDR3 runs to 17 residues. Trimming took 2 bases from V and 2 from J, leaving 17 bases between them. CDR1 is SNHLY, CDR2 FYNNEI, per germline. CDR3 sequence (DNA): TGTGCCAGCAGTGAATACCGGGCCGACTTACCCACAGATACGCAGTATTTT. Protein: CASSEYRADLPTDTQYF.

V usage is TRBV6-6 and J usage is TRBJ2-7; D gene uncertain. Trimming pared 8 bases from V and 0 bases from J, leaving 14 bases between. Germline lookup yields CDR1 MNHNY and CDR2 SVGAGI (reference sequence). The CDR3 spans 14 residues. The CDR3, as DNA: TGTGCCAGCTTGGAGTTATTGGGCTCCTACGAGCAGTACTTC. Its protein is CASLELLGSYEQYF.

This sequence joins TRBV7-3 and TRBJ1-3, with 9 positions matching TRBD1. The junction had 7 bases not matched to a gene; V was cut back by 3 bases and J by 7 bases. CDR3 length equals 15 residues. In germline, CDR1 is SGHTA, CDR2 FQGTGA. CDR3 amino acids: CASSLGQGTVNTIYF. As DNA, the CDR3 is TGTGCCAGCAGCTTGGGACAGGGTACAGTGAACACCATATATTTT.